The 9 T cell receptor beta chains below were found in one sample sequenced in a study of patients and donors after allogeneic stem cell transplantation. TCRdb used MiXCR to reprocess the RT-PCR reads, holding one entry per CDR3 protein. This sample has about 410,000 distinct CDR3 sequences, with approximately 16% found just once. The material sequenced was blood, either unsorted or a sorted T cell fraction (not recorded which). The receptors shown here come from a human donor who was either an allogeneic HSCT recipient or a stem cell or donor lymphocyte infusion donor (not recorded which). It is not recorded whose cells these are; they may come from a transplant donor.

There are a few counts of this clonotype. V and J are TRBV18 and TRBJ1-1; D perhaps matches TRBD1 (5 bases). Germline CDR1 reads KGHSH; CDR2 reads LQKENI. Trimming stripped 0 bases from V and 7 bases from J, with 12 bases between. The CDR3 spans 14 residues. CDR3 amino acids: CASSPPSRDDEAFF. The DNA of the CDR3 is TGTGCCAGCTCACCACCGAGCAGGGATGATGAAGCTTTCTTT.

The chain is built from TRBV24-1 and TRBJ1-5, with 9 bases identical to TRBD1. The junction had 4 bases not matched to a gene; V was cut back by 4 bases and J by 1 base. Germline V gene sequence: CDR1 KGHDR, CDR2 SFDVKD. The length of the CDR3 is 16 residues. The CDR3 DNA reads as TGTGCCACCAGTGACCCGGACAGGGGAAGCAATCAGCCCCAGCATTTT. Translating it yields CATSDPDRGSNQPQHF.

This clonotype occurred many times. The chain employs TRBV15 and TRBJ2-3; the D gene is possibly TRBD1 (6 bases). The V end was cut by 1 base, the J end by 2 bases, with 10 bases between. This CDR3 comprises 15 residues. Germline CDR1 is LNHNV and CDR2 is YYDKDF (reference sequence). The CDR3 nucleotides are TGTGCCACCAGCAGAGTCGCAGGGGCCACAGATACGCAGTATTTT. This gives the protein CATSRVAGATDTQYF.

DNA of the CDR3: TGCGCCAGCAGCCTAGGACAGCCCTCCTACAATGAGCAGTTCTTC. This translates into CASSLGQPSYNEQFF. The V call is TRBV5-1, the J call TRBJ2-1; D might be TRBD1 (6 bases). CDR1 and CDR2 from the germline V gene are SGHRS and YFSETQ. The CDR3 totals 15 residues. The ends were cut back, 4 bases at V and 0 bases at J, with 11 bases in the middle.

This clonotype has only a few counts. The chain is built from TRBV29-1 and TRBJ2-5; D may be TRBD1 (5 bases). Germline CDR1 reads SQVTM; CDR2 reads ANQGSEA. The V end was cut by 1 base, the J end by 7 bases, with 16 bases between. This CDR3 spans 14 amino acids. CDR3: CSVEGSRVGRTQYF. The CDR3 coding sequence is TGCAGCGTTGAAGGATCTAGAGTGGGGCGGACCCAGTACTTC.

The chain links TRBV2 to TRBJ2-3; 14 positions agree with TRBD2. Germline CDR1 is SNHLY and CDR2 is FYNNEI. Trimming at V came to 8 bases and at J to 2 bases, leaving 6 bases not matched to a gene. CDR3 length: 16 residues. This CDR3 is CASRTSGGRNTDTQYF. In DNA, the CDR3 is TGTGCCAGCCGGACTAGCGGGGGGCGAAACACAGATACGCAGTATTTT.

This clonotype was observed a handful of times. This chain links TRBV10-3 with TRBJ2-3; 15 nucleotides match TRBD2. Germline V lookup: CDR1 ENHRY, CDR2 SYGVKD. The CDR3 consists of 17 residues. Unmatched junction bases numbered 9, after V lost 6 bases and J lost 5 bases. In nucleotides, the CDR3 is TGTGCCATCAGACTGAGGACTAGCGGGGGGGCTCTAGATACGCAGTATTTT. Protein sequence: CAIRLRTSGGALDTQYF.

The chain links TRBV5-6 to TRBJ1-4; D is ambiguous. The CDR3 covers 19 residues. Germline loops: CDR1 SGHDT, CDR2 YYEEEE. V lost 2 bases and J 8 bases, leaving 28 bases between the germline ends. CDR3 coding DNA: TGTGCCAGCAGCTTTTATATCGTGTGGGAGGGCCGTCGAGGGGAAAAACTGTTTTTT. Protein product: CASSFYIVWEGRRGEKLFF.

This clonotype was observed at least ten times. V is TRBV20-1 and J is TRBJ1-3; D unresolved. Trimming cost V 2 bases and J 0 bases, with 11 bases left between them. The CDR3 is made up of 15 amino acids. Germline assignment: CDR1 DFQATT and CDR2 SNEGSKA (reference sequence). The CDR3 region is CSARPSTVSGNTIYF. DNA for the CDR3: TGCAGTGCTAGACCTTCGACGGTCTCTGGAAACACCATATATTTT.